Following are 10 T cell receptor beta chains from one sample sequenced in a study of human T cells and chemical hapten exposure. Time point reported: healthy volunteer bleed at 2 weeks. Unseparated into fractions, whole blood served as the source from which total RNA was extracted. TCRdb reprocessed the RACE reads via MiXCR and lists one record per CDR3 protein. The sample shows tens of thousands of distinct CDR3 sequences, 3.5% to 4.5% of them seen only once. Sample: whole blood. The receptors were sampled from a female donor in good health. Some clones in this sample may be carry-over from other donors' samples.

This clonotype was observed many times. The chain combines TRBV28 with TRBJ1-1; tentatively, D is TRBD1 (5 bases). The length of the CDR3 is 14 residues. Trimming took off 1 base at V and 5 bases at J, with 11 bases between the two ends. Per germline, CDR1 MDHEN and CDR2 SYDVKM. DNA of the CDR3: TGTGCCAGCAGTTTATCATTGTGGGGGACTGAAGCTTTCTTT. It specifies CASSLSLWGTEAFF. The full variable domain, rest sourced from reference TRBV28 and TRBJ1-1, is DVKVTQSSRYLVKRTGEKVFLECVQDMDHENMFWYRQDPGLGLRLIYFSYDVKMKEKGDIPEGYSVSREKKERFSLILESASTNQTSMYLCASSLSLWGTEAFFGQGTRLTVV.

This clonotype was counted ten times or more. The chain employs TRBV20-1 and TRBJ2-7; 8 bases agree with TRBD2. The trim removed 3 bases at V and 6 bases at J, leaving 4 bases unmatched. Per germline, CDR1 DFQATT and CDR2 SNEGSKA (reference sequence). The CDR3 has 12 residues. The CDR3, as DNA: TGCAGTGCTAGCGGGGGGGCCCGCGAGCAGTACTTC. The encoded protein is CSASGGAREQYF.

This clonotype has at least ten counts. The genes are TRBV6-6 and TRBJ2-4; perhaps TRBD1 as D (5 bases). The germline V gene has CDR1 MNHNY and CDR2 SVGAGI (reference sequence). This CDR3 has 14 amino acids. With 6 bases removed from V and 1 base from J, the gap between germline ends came to 10 bases. CDR3 residues: CASSPAGAKNIQYF. The CDR3 bases are TGTGCCAGCAGCCCCGCAGGGGCCAAAAACATTCAGTACTTC.

This clonotype was counted at least ten times. The chain combines TRBV12-3 or TRBV12-4 with TRBJ1-1, with 9 nucleotides matching TRBD1. V shed 3 bases and J 8 bases; nucleotides not matched to a gene: 4. This CDR3 contains 13 residues. The CDR3 DNA reads TGTGCCAGCAGTTTTGGGACAGGGACAGAAGCTTTCTTT. This gives the protein CASSFGTGTEAFF.

This clonotype was picked up many times. The chain combines TRBV5-1 with TRBJ1-6, with unresolved D. Germline loops: CDR1 SGHRS, CDR2 YFSETQ. V was clipped by 0 bases and J by 7 bases, with 8 bases between them. The CDR3 has 14 residues. CDR3 loop: CASSLERRNSPLHF. In nucleotides, the CDR3 is TGCGCCAGCAGCTTGGAACGGAGAAATTCACCCCTCCACTTT.

This clonotype was recorded many times. The rearrangement links TRBV7-2 to TRBJ1-1; a possible D gene is TRBD1 (5 bases). V was clipped by 4 bases and J by 4 bases, with 13 bases between them. The germline V gene encodes CDR1 SGHTA and CDR2 FQGNSA. CDR3 size: 14 residues. CDR3 coding DNA: TGTGCCAGCAGCTCCCGGGGGACCTCCACTGAAGCTTTCTTT. It is translated as CASSSRGTSTEAFF.

This clonotype was picked up many times. This chain links TRBV29-1 with TRBJ1-2; 8 bases fit TRBD1. The germline V gene encodes CDR1 SQVTM and CDR2 ANQGSEA. The CDR3 length is 11 residues. V lost 7 bases, J lost 8 bases, and 6 bases stayed unmatched. CDR3 sequence: CSADRGEGYTF. The CDR3 DNA reads TGCAGCGCTGACAGGGGTGAAGGCTACACCTTC. The complete variable domain, with remaining parts taken from reference TRBV29-1 and TRBJ1-2, reads SAVISQKPSRDICQRGTSLTIQCQVDSQVTMMFWYRQQPGQSLTLIATANQGSEATYESGFVIDKFPISRPNLTFSTLTVSNMSPEDSSIYLCSADRGEGYTFGSGTRLTVV.

This clonotype was seen repeatedly, ten times or more. The V call is TRBV12-3 or TRBV12-4, the J call TRBJ2-3; D possibly corresponds to TRBD1 (5 bases). The length of the CDR3 is 13 residues. V dropped 5 bases and J dropped 4 bases, with 10 bases sitting between them. The CDR3: CASSRDRPDTQYF. DNA of the CDR3: TGTGCCAGCAGTCGAGACAGACCAGATACGCAGTATTTT.

This clonotype turned up a few times. A read error may be the cause here, since a much bigger clone is one base away. The chain has TRBV20-1 and TRBJ2-5; D ambiguous. CDR1 is DFQATT, CDR2 SNEGSKA, per germline (reference sequence). This CDR3 contains 15 residues. V lost 1 base, J lost 5 bases, and 17 bases lay in between. CDR3 protein: CSARGTSVGWETQYF. The CDR3 nucleotides read TGCAGTGCTAGAGGGACGTCAGTGGGGTGGGAGACCCAGTACTTC.

The chain links TRBV5-1 to TRBJ2-5; 7 bases match TRBD1. Germline V gives CDR1 SGHRS, CDR2 YFSETQ. This CDR3 has 15 amino acids. V gave up 1 base and J gave up 0 bases; unmatched junction bases: 3. The CDR3 DNA reads TGCGCCAGCAGCTTGAAGGGACAGCACCAAGAGACCCAGTACTTC. Its protein is CASSLKGQHQETQYF.